The 32 T cell receptor beta chains reported below all come from one sample, sequenced in a study of T cell changes during pregnancy in multiple sclerosis. The assay was immunoSEQ multiplex PCR, and TCRdb's table has in-frame clones only and misses some. The sample includes approximately 50,000 clones, about 94% seen only once; the top ten take 0.39%. The sample in question was CD4+ T cells from peripheral blood mononuclear cells, obtained after pregnancy. Receptor source: a female donor with multiple sclerosis, enrolled in a pregnancy study.

V usage is TRBV11-2 and J usage is TRBJ2-1; 9 bases line up with TRBD2. CDR3 length: 15 amino acids. J gave up 2 bases and V 6 bases, and 5 bases lay outside the gene matches. Germline V gene lookup returns CDR1 SGHAT and CDR2 FQNNGV. The CDR3 loop is CASSSTSGPYNEQFF. In DNA, the CDR3 is TGTGCCAGCAGTTCGACTAGCGGCCCCTACAATGAGCAGTTCTTC.

The chain employs TRBV2 and TRBJ2-3, with D perhaps TRBD2 (6 bases). The CDR3 runs 16 residues. Germline CDR1 and CDR2: SNHLY and FYNNEI. V was cut by 0 bases and J by 1 base, with 11 bases left in between. Written as DNA, the CDR3 is TGTGCCAGCAGTGAAGCGGAGGGGTTCGGCACAGATACGCAGTATTTT. Protein sequence: CASSEAEGFGTDTQYF. Based on the CDR3 plus reference TRBV2 and TRBJ2-3, the full variable domain is EPEVTQTPSHQVTQMGQEVILRCVPISNHLYFYWYRQILGQKVEFLVSFYNNEISEKSEIFDDQFSVERPDGSNFTLKIRSTKLEDSAMYFCASSEAEGFGTDTQYFGPGTRLTVL.

The chain combines TRBV7-8 with TRBJ2-7; a possible D gene is TRBD2 (6 bases). Germline CDR1 and CDR2: SGHVS and FQNEAQ. CDR3 length equals 14 residues. V shed 5 bases and J shed 4 bases, with 15 bases lying between them. CDR3 bases: TGTGCCAGCAGCGATAAAACCCGGGGGTACGAGCAGTACTTC. Its protein is CASSDKTRGYEQYF.

CDR3: CASRENPPGQGAFF. For the CDR3, the DNA is TGTGCCAGCAGGGAAAACCCCCCCGGACAGGGAGCTTTCTTT. V usage is TRBV6-1 and J usage is TRBJ1-1; 8 nucleotides align to TRBD1. Per the germline V gene, CDR1 is MNHNS and CDR2 is SASEGT. The CDR3 totals 14 residues. V lost 6 bases and J lost 10; bases outside the gene matches: 13.

The rearrangement links TRBV19 to TRBJ2-6; 7 positions match TRBD2. There are 15 residues in the CDR3. With V trimmed by 3 bases and J by 2 bases, 1 base remained unmatched. CDR1 and CDR2 from the germline V gene are LNHDA and SQIVND (reference sequence). In DNA form, the CDR3 reads TGTGCCAGTAGTATGGGGGGGGCTGGGGCCAACGTCCTGACTTTC. Protein sequence: CASSMGGAGANVLTF.

CDR3 sequence: CASTRLAGGEAFF. The CDR3 DNA reads as TGTGCCAGCACCCGGTTGGCAGGAGGTGAAGCTTTCTTT. The chain carries TRBV25-1 and TRBJ1-1; D unclear. Trimming stripped 7 bases from V and 7 bases from J, with 16 bases between. CDR1 is MGHDK and CDR2 is SYGVNS in the germline V gene. CDR3 length: 13 amino acids.

The chain recombines TRBV19 with TRBJ1-2; D possibly corresponds to TRBD1 (5 bases). The CDR3 has 15 amino acids. Germline CDR1 reads LNHDA; CDR2 reads SQIVND (reference sequence). The ends were cut back, 2 bases at V and 4 bases at J, with 14 bases in the middle. The chain's CDR3 is CASSITQGLGYGYTF. Here the CDR3 DNA reads TGTGCCAGTAGTATAACTCAGGGATTGGGCTATGGCTACACCTTC.

The chain links TRBV2 to TRBJ1-1; no clear D. V gave up 8 bases and J gave up 2 bases, with 12 bases separating them. This CDR3 has 13 residues. The V gene's germline CDR1 is SNHLY and CDR2 FYNNEI. The CDR3 loop reads CASVPGLNTEAFF. CDR3 bases: TGTGCCAGCGTCCCGGGGTTAAACACTGAAGCTTTCTTT.

This clone appeared once. The gene calls are TRBV27 and TRBJ1-1; D is ambiguous. This CDR3 is built from 15 residues. V was trimmed by 5 bases and J by 7 bases, leaving 20 bases between them. Germline V gene lookup returns CDR1 MNHEY and CDR2 SMNVEV (reference sequence). CDR3 nucleotide sequence: TGTGCCAGCAGTCCCTCACTTATGTGGGCTGGTGAAGCTTTCTTT. Translated, it gives CASSPSLMWAGEAFF.

The V gene is TRBV27, the J gene TRBJ2-3, with TRBD2 matching over 7 bases. The CDR3 is 14 residues long. V was clipped by 4 bases and J by 9 bases; unmatched bases: 10. Germline V gives CDR1 MNHEY, CDR2 SMNVEV (reference sequence). In DNA form, the CDR3 reads TGTGCCAGCAGTTCCTCCACTAGCGTTGGCACGCAGTATTTT. Amino acid sequence: CASSSSTSVGTQYF.

The V and J genes are TRBV2 and TRBJ1-2; D gene unclear. Trimming took 3 bases from V and 8 from J, leaving 4 bases between them. The CDR3 is made up of 10 amino acids. CDR1 is SNHLY, CDR2 FYNNEI, per germline. The CDR3 sequence is CASSDRGYTF. The CDR3 region has the DNA TGTGCCAGCAGTGACAGGGGCTACACCTTC.

The rearrangement links TRBV5-6 to TRBJ1-2; tentatively, D is TRBD1 (6 bases). Between the trimmed V and J ends, which lost 1 base and 5 bases, there was a span of 12 bases. This CDR3 is built from 14 residues. Germline V lookup: CDR1 SGHDT, CDR2 YYEEEE. Written as DNA, the CDR3 is TGTGCCAGCAGCTTGCGGGGGGCGCGGTATGGCTACACCTTC. Protein sequence: CASSLRGARYGYTF.

The rearrangement joins TRBV2 to TRBJ1-1, with a weak D call TRBD1 (5 bases). Trimming stripped 2 bases from V and 7 bases from J, with 11 bases between. The length of the CDR3 is 13 residues. Germline CDR1 reads SNHLY; CDR2 reads FYNNEI. The CDR3 coding sequence is TGTGCCAGCAGTGAACAAGGGGCGAGTGAAGCTTTCTTT. Its protein product is CASSEQGASEAFF. Complete variable domain (other parts from reference TRBV2 and TRBJ1-1): EPEVTQTPSHQVTQMGQEVILRCVPISNHLYFYWYRQILGQKVEFLVSFYNNEISEKSEIFDDQFSVERPDGSNFTLKIRSTKLEDSAMYFCASSEQGASEAFFGQGTRLTVV.

V usage is TRBV9 and J usage is TRBJ1-3; possibly TRBD1 for D (6 bases). In germline, CDR1 is SGDLS, CDR2 YYNGEE. V was pared by 3 bases and J by 2 bases, with 12 bases between. The CDR3 runs 15 residues. The CDR3 protein is CASSAGDRPGNTIYF. In DNA form, the CDR3 reads TGTGCCAGCAGCGCAGGGGATCGTCCTGGAAACACCATATATTTT.

The rearrangement uses TRBV7-2 and TRBJ1-1; 8 bases agree with TRBD1. The CDR3 runs 16 residues. The germline V gene encodes CDR1 SGHTA and CDR2 FQGNSA. The V gene end was trimmed by 3 bases and the J gene end by 4 bases; junction bases not matched to a gene: 10. The CDR3 region has the DNA TGTGCCAGCAGCTTTCGGACAGGGAAGGTGTTCACTGAAGCTTTCTTT. This translates into CASSFRTGKVFTEAFF.

The chain has TRBV18 and TRBJ2-3; TRBD2 aligns across 12 bases. Trimming at V came to 3 bases and at J to 2 bases, leaving 6 bases not matched to a gene. The germline CDR1 and CDR2 sequences are KGHSH and LQKENI. The CDR3 is 17 residues long. CDR3 sequence: CASSPLTSGRLTDTQYF. In DNA form, the CDR3 reads TGTGCCAGCTCACCTTTGACTAGCGGGAGACTCACAGATACGCAGTATTTT.

This sequence joins TRBV10-1 and TRBJ2-3; 10 nucleotides line up with TRBD2. Germline CDR1 and CDR2: WNHNN and SYGVQD (reference sequence). This CDR3 comprises 14 residues. The junction had 6 bases not matched to a gene; V was cut back by 10 bases and J by 2 bases. CDR3 in DNA: TGCGCCAAACCTAGCGGGAGTCCCACAGATACGCAGTATTTT. It yields the protein CAKPSGSPTDTQYF.

The J gene is TRBJ2-1, the V gene TRBV2, with 13 bases lining up with TRBD2. V was clipped by 6 bases and J by 12 bases; unmatched bases: 11. Germline V gene data show CDR1 as SNHLY and CDR2 as FYNNEI. The CDR3 is 15 amino acids. The CDR3 protein is CASSERLAGGSRQFF. Written as DNA, the CDR3 is TGTGCCAGCAGCGAACGACTAGCGGGAGGCTCTCGGCAGTTCTTC.

This chain connects TRBV18 to TRBJ1-1; D not resolved. This CDR3 has 13 residues. CDR1 KGHSH and CDR2 LQKENI come from the germline V gene. Trimming removed 2 bases at V and 5 bases at J, with 9 bases between. The CDR3 DNA follows: TGTGCCAGCTCACCAGGCCCGGGGACTGAAGCTTTCTTT. Residues: CASSPGPGTEAFF. Full variable domain (rest looked up from reference TRBV18 and TRBJ1-1): NAGVMQNPRHLVRRRGQEARLRCSPMKGHSHVYWYRQLPEEGLKFMVYLQKENIIDESGMPKERFSAEFPKEGPSILRIQQVVRGDSAAYFCASSPGPGTEAFFGQGTRLTVV.

The chain carries TRBV5-1 and TRBJ2-7; 10 positions agree with TRBD2. CDR3 size: 21 residues. Looked up from germline, CDR1 is SGHRS and CDR2 is YFSETQ. Losses at the gene ends were 5 bases for V and 6 bases for J; bases not matched to a gene: 29. The CDR3 DNA reads TGCGCCAGCAGTTATTGGAGGGCAGGTAAAATCTCTAGCGGGAGCATATTCGAGCAGTACTTC. Protein sequence: CASSYWRAGKISSGSIFEQYF.

The chain links TRBV5-4 to TRBJ2-5, with a weak D call TRBD1 (5 bases). The CDR3 is 13 residues long. V was cut by 4 bases and J by 2 bases, with 9 bases left in between. Germline V gene lookup returns CDR1 SGHNT and CDR2 YYREEE (reference sequence). CDR3 in amino acids: CASSRQPQETQYF. The CDR3 nucleotides read TGTGCCAGCAGCCGACAGCCTCAAGAGACCCAGTACTTC. The whole variable domain, remainder taken from reference TRBV5-4 and TRBJ2-5, is ETGVTQSPTHLIKTRGQQVTLRCSSQSGHNTVSWYQQALGQGPQFIFQYYREEENGRGNFPPRFSGLQFPNYSSELNVNALELDDSALYLCASSRQPQETQYFGPGTRLLVL.

This clone was seen once. The chain has TRBV7-2 and TRBJ1-4; D might be TRBD1 (5 bases). V was pared by 0 bases and J by 7 bases, with 27 bases between. From germline, CDR1 is SGHTA and CDR2 FQGNSA. This CDR3 is 20 amino acids long. CDR3 sequence (DNA): TGTGCCAGCAGCTTAGCAGCCGAGACAGCCCTCTCTACTTATGGTGAAAAACTGTTTTTT. This gives the protein CASSLAAETALSTYGEKLFF.

This CDR3 reads CASTRETDTQYF. CDR3 nucleotide sequence: TGCGCCAGCACGCGGGAGACAGATACGCAGTATTTT. The chain employs TRBV5-1 and TRBJ2-3; TRBD2 agrees at 7 bases. Germline CDR1 reads SGHRS; CDR2 reads YFSETQ. The CDR3 length is 12 residues. V shed 6 bases, J shed 3 bases, and the junction held 1 base outside the gene matches.

This clone was counted a few times. This rearrangement joins TRBV30 to TRBJ1-4; D remains ambiguous. This CDR3 contains 13 residues. V was cut by 5 bases and J by 2 bases, with 9 bases left in between. Germline CDR1 is GTSNPN and CDR2 is SVGIG (reference sequence). The CDR3 sequence: CAWGGQTNEKLFF. Here the CDR3 DNA reads TGTGCCTGGGGTGGGCAGACTAATGAAAAACTGTTTTTT. The whole variable domain, filled in from reference TRBV30 and TRBJ1-4, reads SQTIHQWPATLVQPVGSPLSLECTVEGTSNPNLYWYRQAAGRGLQLLFYSVGIGQISSEVPQNLSASRPQDRQFILSSKKLLLSDSGFYLCAWGGQTNEKLFFGSGTQLSVL.

This clone has a single count. This chain uses TRBV5-1 with TRBJ2-1; 9 bases match TRBD1. Germline loops: CDR1 SGHRS, CDR2 YFSETQ. The CDR3 has 15 residues. Germline trimming cut 0 bases from V and 7 bases from J; bases unmatched to any gene: 5. CDR3 sequence reads: CASSLAGDRVNEQFF. The CDR3 coding sequence is TGCGCCAGCAGCTTGGCCGGGGACAGGGTGAATGAGCAGTTCTTC.

The chain couples TRBV6-1 to TRBJ2-3, with unresolved D. CDR3 length: 12 residues. Trimming left V 2 bases short and J 6 bases short, with 6 bases between. In germline, CDR1 is MNHNS, CDR2 SASEGT. In DNA, the CDR3 is TGTGCCAGCAGTGAATTTCCGGATACGCAGTATTTT. Encoded protein: CASSEFPDTQYF.

This clone was picked up one time. The genes are TRBV6-5 and TRBJ1-5; D remains ambiguous. Deletions cut 0 bases from V and 4 bases from J, with 10 bases between. Looked up from germline, CDR1 is MNHEY and CDR2 is SVGAGI. This CDR3 spans 15 amino acids. CDR3 nucleotides: TGTGCCAGCAGTTACTCCGCGGCCGCAAATCAGCCCCAGCATTTT. This sequence encodes CASSYSAAANQPQHF.

The rearrangement uses TRBV19 and TRBJ1-5, with 7 bases aligning to TRBD1. The trim removed 3 bases at V and 3 bases at J, leaving 5 bases unmatched. CDR1 is LNHDA and CDR2 is SQIVND in the germline V gene (reference sequence). The CDR3 extends over 15 amino acids. Here the CDR3 reads CASSMGQRVNQPQHF. CDR3 coding DNA: TGTGCCAGTAGTATGGGACAGAGGGTCAATCAGCCCCAGCATTTT.

V usage is TRBV7-6 and J usage is TRBJ1-2; TRBD1 aligns across 11 bases. CDR1 and CDR2 from the germline V gene are SGHVS and FNYEAQ. This CDR3 contains 16 residues. The junction had 5 bases not matched to a gene; V was cut back by 1 base and J by 4 bases. The CDR3 protein is CASSLGRTGGFYGYTF. The CDR3 nucleotides read TGTGCCAGCAGCTTAGGGCGGACAGGGGGCTTCTATGGCTACACCTTC. The whole variable domain, remainder taken from reference TRBV7-6 and TRBJ1-2, is GAGVSQSPRYKVTKRGQDVALRCDPISGHVSLYWYRQALGQGPEFLTYFNYEAQQDKSGLPNDRFSAERPEGSISTLTIQRTEQRDSAMYRCASSLGRTGGFYGYTFGSGTRLTVV.

The chain links TRBV30 to TRBJ1-1; D is undetermined. This CDR3 has 16 amino acids. Looked up from germline, CDR1 is GTSNPN and CDR2 is SVGIG (reference sequence). Trimming removed 1 base at V and 4 bases at J, with 19 bases between. CDR3 loop: CAWSGNSLALGTEAFF. The CDR3 DNA reads TGTGCCTGGAGTGGGAACTCGTTAGCTTTGGGCACTGAAGCTTTCTTT.

The chain links TRBV19 to TRBJ1-1, with TRBD1 identical over 8 bases. Looked up from germline, CDR1 is LNHDA and CDR2 is SQIVND (reference sequence). V trimming: 9 bases; J trimming: 3 bases; junction bases outside the gene matches: 12. The CDR3 has 15 amino acids. The CDR3 DNA is TGTGCCAGCAGGGACAGGCCTCGTGCGGACACTGAAGCTTTCTTT. It is translated as CASRDRPRADTEAFF.

The CDR3 bases are TGTGCCAGCAGTTACGAGGGCAGGGGCTCGGGCTACACCTTC. Its translation: CASSYEGRGSGYTF. The rearrangement uses TRBV6-5 and TRBJ1-2; a weak D match, TRBD1 (6 bases). The CDR3 spans 14 residues. CDR1 is MNHEY, CDR2 SVGAGI, per germline. Trimming took 2 bases from V and 8 from J, leaving 15 bases between them.